A selection of T cell receptor beta chains follows, all from one sample in a study of blood T cells in healthy people across ages. TCRdb re-analysed the 5' RACE reads in MiXCR, keeping a single row per CDR3 protein. The sample includes 1.8 million or so distinct CDR3 sequences, about 39% seen only once; the top ten take 23%. Sequenced input: blood. The origin of the receptors is a human donor in good health. The conserved cysteine and the conserved F or W are not part of the CDR3 here.

12 | TRBJ1-2 | TRBV9 | ASSGGTGGYGYT
9 | TRBJ1-2 | TRBV29-1 | SVEGEWGYT
11 | TRBJ2-5 | TRBV20-1 | SARTGGKETQY
12 | TRBJ2-1 | TRBV11-2 | ASRPGAFYSEQF
14 | - | TRBV7-2 | ASSLGMPHSTETQY
12 | TRBJ1-2 | TRBV20-1 | SARGATGDYGYT
12 | TRBJ2-7 | TRBV4-1 | ASSQTDRGYEQY
11 | TRBJ2-7 | TRBV4-1 | ASSQKTEYEQY
15 | TRBJ2-5 | TRBV28 | ASSSYPGLAGGETQY
12 | - | TRBV3-1 | ASSPIGLQETQY
15 | TRBJ2-1 | TRBV11-2 | ASSSPTNPPPYNEQF
10 | TRBJ2-7 | TRBV3-1 | ASSQLAEEQY
10 | TRBJ1-2 | TRBV28 | ASSPALSGYT
16 | TRBJ2-5 | TRBV6-1 | ASRGLAGGTNPPETQY
15 | TRBJ2-5 | TRBV7-2 | ASSLYGSSGGMETQY
13 | - | TRBV12-3/TRBV12-4 | ASRPFRDSPYEQY
14 | TRBJ2-4 | TRBV4-2 | ASSQDLPEGKNIQY
12 | TRBJ1-1 | TRBV2 | ASSEDRSNTEAF
14 | TRBJ1-2 | TRBV20-1 | SARGSSPTTVYGYT
13 | TRBJ2-7 | TRBV28 | ASGDRGAGSYEQY
12 | TRBJ1-1 | TRBV7-9 | ASRPYFKNTEAF
13 | TRBJ2-1 | TRBV12-3/TRBV12-4 | ASSLWVLSYNEQF
12 | TRBJ2-7 | TRBV28 | ATSGGFRSYEQY
15 | TRBJ2-6 | TRBV7-2 | AGSLNGAASGANVLT
12 | TRBJ1-5 | TRBV19 | ASTYLDRGQPQH
11 | TRBJ1-1 | TRBV29-1 | SVTVNLNTEAF
13 | TRBJ2-7 | TRBV3-1 | ASSPSGTLTYEQY
13 | TRBJ2-5 | TRBV7-2 | ASSPQGDYQETQY
15 | - | TRBV4-3 | ASSQQTDRQGVYEQY
10 | TRBJ2-1 | TRBV20-1 | SALGSPNEQF
12 | TRBJ1-2 | TRBV11-3 | ASSFSGNDYGYT
15 | TRBJ2-6 | TRBV7-9 | ASSFMTVSSGANVLT
12 | TRBJ2-1 | TRBV2 | ASRVDLGGGGQF
13 | TRBJ1-1 | TRBV30 | AWSAGTVYYTEAF
13 | TRBJ2-1 | TRBV12-3/TRBV12-4 | ASSLSPLSYNEQF
12 | TRBJ2-2 | TRBV5-1 | ASSKGGYTGGLF
13 | TRBJ2-1 | TRBV12-3/TRBV12-4 | ASSAQLTQDNEQF
12 | TRBJ2-6 | TRBV7-3 | ASSYNSGANVLT
13 | TRBJ1-5 | TRBV7-2 | ASSFSQGSHQPQH
11 | TRBJ1-1 | TRBV11-1 | ASSLGRQIEAF
11 | TRBJ2-3 | TRBV7-9 | ASSPRDGLSVY